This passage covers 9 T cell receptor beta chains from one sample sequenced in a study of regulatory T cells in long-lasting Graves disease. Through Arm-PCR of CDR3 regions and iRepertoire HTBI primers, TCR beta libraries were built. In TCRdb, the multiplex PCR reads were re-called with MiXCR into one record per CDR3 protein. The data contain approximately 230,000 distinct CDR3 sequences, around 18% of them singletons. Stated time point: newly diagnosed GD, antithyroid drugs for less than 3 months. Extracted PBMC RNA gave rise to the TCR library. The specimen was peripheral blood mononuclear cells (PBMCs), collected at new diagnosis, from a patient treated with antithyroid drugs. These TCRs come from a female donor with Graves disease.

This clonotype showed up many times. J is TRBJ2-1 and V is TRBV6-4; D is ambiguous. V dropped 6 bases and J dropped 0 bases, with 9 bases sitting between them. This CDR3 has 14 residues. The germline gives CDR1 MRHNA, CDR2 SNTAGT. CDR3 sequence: CASSATLSYNEQFF. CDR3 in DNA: TGTGCCAGCAGCGCCACCCTCTCCTACAATGAGCAGTTCTTC.

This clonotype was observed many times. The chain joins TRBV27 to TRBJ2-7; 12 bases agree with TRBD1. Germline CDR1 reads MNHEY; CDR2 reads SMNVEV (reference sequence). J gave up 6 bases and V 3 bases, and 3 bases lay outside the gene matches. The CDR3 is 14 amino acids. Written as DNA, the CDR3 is TGTGCCAGCAGTTTGGGGACAGGGGGCGGCGAGCAGTACTTC. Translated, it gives CASSLGTGGGEQYF.

The CDR3 spells CASSQVGLAGDETQYF. The CDR3 bases are TGTGCCAGCAGCCAAGTGGGTCTAGCGGGAGATGAGACCCAGTACTTC. V usage is TRBV14 and J usage is TRBJ2-1; 10 bases map to TRBD2. Matching the DNA end better, TRBJ2-5 makes the J call doubtful. Germline V gene sequence: CDR1 SGHDN, CDR2 FVKESK. The CDR3 has 16 residues.

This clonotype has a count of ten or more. CDR3 sequence reads: CASRLTQRTYNEQFF. The DNA for the CDR3 is TGTGCCAGTCGCCTCACACAGCGAACCTACAATGAGCAGTTCTTC. The chain links TRBV27 to TRBJ2-1, with D unresolved. This CDR3 region has 15 residues. Germline CDR1 MNHEY, CDR2 SMNVEV (reference sequence). Trimming took 9 bases from V and 2 from J, leaving 17 bases between them.

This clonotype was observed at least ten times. CDR3 DNA sequence: TGTGCCAGCAGCCAAGATTGGCCGCAGAACACTGAAGCTTTCTTT. Translation: CASSQDWPQNTEAFF. The chain joins TRBV3-1 to TRBJ1-1; D unresolved. The length of the CDR3 is 15 residues. CDR1 is LGHDT, CDR2 YNNKEL, per germline (reference sequence). V lost 0 bases and J lost 1, with 9 bases in between.

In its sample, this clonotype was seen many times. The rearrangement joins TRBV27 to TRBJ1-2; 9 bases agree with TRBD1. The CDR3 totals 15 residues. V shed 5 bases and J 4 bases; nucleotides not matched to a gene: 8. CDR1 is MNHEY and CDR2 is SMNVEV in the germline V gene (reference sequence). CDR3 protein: CASSPLTGGSYGYTF. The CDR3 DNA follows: TGTGCCAGCAGTCCCCTGACAGGGGGGAGCTATGGCTACACCTTC.

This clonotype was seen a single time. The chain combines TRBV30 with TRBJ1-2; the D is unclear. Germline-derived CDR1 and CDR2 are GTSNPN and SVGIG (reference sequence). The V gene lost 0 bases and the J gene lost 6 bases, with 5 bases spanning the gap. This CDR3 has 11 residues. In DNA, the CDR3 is TGTGCCTGGAGTGTGGGGAATGGCTACACCTTC. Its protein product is CAWSVGNGYTF.

Here the CDR3 DNA reads TGTGCCAGCAGTTTAGCGCTCGGTAGTAGCGGAGGGAGCACAGATACGCAGTATTTT. Translated: CASSLALGSSGGSTDTQYF. The V and J genes are TRBV12-3 or TRBV12-4 and TRBJ2-3; tentatively, D is TRBD2 (6 bases). CDR3 size: 19 residues. V was pared by 0 bases and J by 0 bases, with 19 bases between.

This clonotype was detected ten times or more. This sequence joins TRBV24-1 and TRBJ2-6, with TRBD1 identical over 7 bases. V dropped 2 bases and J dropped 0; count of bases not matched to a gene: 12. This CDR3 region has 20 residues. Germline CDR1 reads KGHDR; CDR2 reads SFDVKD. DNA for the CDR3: TGTGCCACCAGTGATTCGCCGGGTACAGGGGACCTCTCTGGGGCCAACGTCCTGACTTTC. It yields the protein CATSDSPGTGDLSGANVLTF.